What follows are 27 T cell receptor beta chains derived from one specimen sequenced in a study of early T cells in non-severe SARS-CoV-2 infection. Using its own MiXCR run on the 5' RACE reads, TCRdb lists one record per CDR3 protein. Found here are roughly 72,000 distinct CDR3 sequences, roughly 12% of them singletons; the top ten hold roughly 2.5%. The sample was whole blood, taken at baseline. The receptors originated from an adult who was a healthcare worker with PCR-confirmed SARS-CoV-2 infection or an uninfected control (not recorded which).

The gene calls are TRBV29-1 and TRBJ1-5; D not resolved. The CDR3 runs to 11 residues. The germline V gene encodes CDR1 SQVTM and CDR2 ANQGSEA. Trimming took 5 bases from V and 12 from J, leaving 14 bases between them. The CDR3 region has the DNA TGCAGCGTTTTTGAGGGTGCGGACCAGCATTTT. It encodes CSVFEGADQHF.

This clonotype was recorded at least ten times. The chain couples TRBV6-6 to TRBJ1-1; tentatively, D is TRBD1 (6 bases). The CDR3 has 15 amino acids. Trimming shortened V by 4 bases and J by 5 bases, and 17 bases separated the two germline ends. CDR1 MNHNY and CDR2 SVGAGI come from the germline V gene (reference sequence). The CDR3: CASSSGRARGTEAFF. For the CDR3, the DNA is TGTGCCAGCAGTTCCGGTCGAGCGAGGGGGACTGAAGCTTTCTTT.

The sample holds many counts of this clonotype. The chain couples TRBV12-3 or TRBV12-4 to TRBJ2-5, with 11 bases fitting TRBD2. Trimming at V came to 6 bases and at J to 4 bases, leaving 10 bases not matched to a gene. This CDR3 is 16 amino acids long. CDR3 DNA: TGTGCCAGCAGCCCCACTAGCGGGGGCCTCCGAGAGACCCAGTACTTC. Protein product: CASSPTSGGLRETQYF.

This clonotype has a handful of counts. This chain links TRBV27 with TRBJ2-3; 7 bases align to TRBD1. The CDR3 length is 15 residues. V shed 6 bases and J 2 bases; nucleotides not matched to a gene: 8. CDR1 is MNHEY and CDR2 is SMNVEV in the germline V gene (reference sequence). The CDR3 protein is CASRPWDRNTDTQYF. Here the CDR3 DNA reads TGTGCCAGCAGACCCTGGGACAGAAACACAGATACGCAGTATTTT.

The gene calls are TRBV13 and TRBJ2-4; 11 nucleotides line up with TRBD2. Losses at the gene ends were 3 bases for V and 8 bases for J; bases not matched to a gene: 3. Germline V lookup: CDR1 PRHDT, CDR2 FYEKMQ (reference sequence). This CDR3 region has 14 residues. In DNA, the CDR3 is TGTGCCAGCAGCTTTCTAGCGGGGGGACACATTCAGTACTTC. Translation: CASSFLAGGHIQYF.

This clonotype was seen more than once but under ten times. This rearrangement joins TRBV3-1 to TRBJ2-1; the match to TRBD2 covers 12 bases. CDR1 is LGHDT, CDR2 YNNKEL, per germline (reference sequence). V lost 2 bases, J lost 7 bases, and 12 bases stayed unmatched. This CDR3 region has 18 residues. The chain's CDR3 is CASSQLNPLAGGPNEQFF. The CDR3 DNA reads TGTGCCAGCAGCCAACTCAACCCCCTAGCGGGGGGGCCGAATGAGCAGTTCTTC.

There are many counts of this clonotype. This chain links TRBV20-1 with TRBJ1-5; 8 nucleotides line up with TRBD1. In germline, CDR1 is DFQATT, CDR2 SNEGSKA (reference sequence). Unmatched junction bases numbered 11, after V lost 0 bases and J lost 4 bases. The CDR3 spans 17 residues. The CDR3 reads CSARDGWGRGPNQPQHF. CDR3 DNA: TGCAGTGCTAGAGATGGGTGGGGCAGGGGGCCGAATCAGCCCCAGCATTTT.

This clonotype was detected ten times or more. V usage is TRBV7-9 and J usage is TRBJ1-1; D is uncertain. V lost 2 bases to trimming and J lost 5 bases, with 6 bases between them. Germline values: CDR1 SEHNR, CDR2 FQNEAQ (reference sequence). The CDR3 totals 12 residues. The CDR3, as DNA: TGTGCCAGCAGCTTATCTGGGACTGAAGCTTTCTTT. Translating it yields CASSLSGTEAFF.

This clonotype was seen ten or more times. The CDR3 reads CASSPQGDPGNQPQHF. CDR3 DNA: TGTGCCAGCAGCCCACAGGGGGACCCCGGAAACCAGCCCCAGCATTTT. The V call is TRBV9, the J call TRBJ1-5, with 8 bases that match TRBD1. V was clipped by 4 bases and J by 7 bases; unmatched bases: 13. Germline V CDR1 and CDR2: SGDLS, YYNGEE. This CDR3 is built from 16 residues.

The CDR3 reads CASSQPPQHF. CDR3 nucleotides: TGTGCCAGCAGCCAGCCGCCCCAGCATTTT. The chain is built from TRBV7-9 and TRBJ1-5; no definite D call. The CDR3 is 10 residues long. Germline V lookup: CDR1 SEHNR, CDR2 FQNEAQ (reference sequence). V shed 5 bases and J shed 9 bases, with 5 bases lying between them.

The V and J genes are TRBV25-1 and TRBJ2-3, with D perhaps TRBD2 (6 bases). The CDR3 is 11 residues long. Trimming left V 6 bases short and J 5 bases short, with 6 bases between. In germline, CDR1 is MGHDK, CDR2 SYGVNS. CDR3 loop: CASRAGDTQYF. CDR3 sequence (DNA): TGTGCCAGCAGAGCGGGAGATACGCAGTATTTT.

The CDR3 region is CASSFSERDTSYNEQFF. CDR3 bases: TGTGCCAGCAGTTTCAGTGAGAGGGACACGTCCTACAATGAGCAGTTCTTC. This chain links TRBV27 with TRBJ2-1, with D tentatively TRBD1 (6 bases). V lost 3 bases, J lost 1 base, and 16 bases lay in between. Germline V gene lookup returns CDR1 MNHEY and CDR2 SMNVEV (reference sequence). This CDR3 comprises 17 residues.

This clonotype was observed a few times. The CDR3 nucleotides read TGTGCCACCAGTGCCGAGACTCCATCCTACAATGAGCAGTTCTTC. Protein sequence: CATSAETPSYNEQFF. The chain joins TRBV24-1 to TRBJ2-1; D call uncertain. From germline, CDR1 is KGHDR and CDR2 SFDVKD. The CDR3 runs 15 residues. V was trimmed by 5 bases and J by 1 base, leaving 11 bases between them.

This chain links TRBV29-1 with TRBJ1-1, with D uncertain. Looked up from germline, CDR1 is SQVTM and CDR2 is ANQGSEA. Deletions cut 4 bases from V and 2 bases from J, with 8 bases between. This CDR3 contains 12 residues. The CDR3 reads CSVVGGNTEAFF. CDR3 DNA: TGCAGCGTTGTCGGTGGAAACACTGAAGCTTTCTTT.

This clonotype was detected many times. A junction boundary mismatches the germline segment, possibly from a read error. The chain recombines TRBV7-2 with TRBJ2-3, with 13 positions matching TRBD2. This CDR3 is 11 amino acids long. Germline loops: CDR1 SGHTA, CDR2 FQGNSA. CDR3: CASSMGLAGLF. The CDR3 nucleotides read TGTGCCAGCAGCATGGGACTAGCGGGACTTTTT.

This clonotype was detected only a few times. The chain carries TRBV12-3 or TRBV12-4 and TRBJ2-7, with 8 positions matching TRBD2. CDR3 length equals 14 residues. V lost 5 bases to trimming and J lost 3 bases; unmatched junction nucleotides: 6. The CDR3 DNA follows: TGTGCCAGCAGTCCTAGCGGGCTCATCTACGAGCAGTACTTC. Encoded protein: CASSPSGLIYEQYF.

This clonotype was seen many times. The chain has TRBV19 and TRBJ2-1; possibly TRBD2 for D (7 bases). Trimming took 6 bases from V and 6 from J, leaving 15 bases between them. The CDR3 has 14 amino acids. Germline CDR1 is LNHDA and CDR2 is SQIVND (reference sequence). CDR3 in DNA: TGTGCCAGTAGGGGGCAGGGGAGGGCCAATGAGCAGTTCTTC. It codes for CASRGQGRANEQFF. Supplemented by reference TRBV19 and TRBJ2-1, the full variable domain reads DGGITQSPKYLFRKEGQNVTLSCEQNLNHDAMYWYRQDPGQGLRLIYYSQIVNDFQKGDIAEGYSVSREKKESFPLTVTSAQKNPTAFYLCASRGQGRANEQFFGPGTRLTVL.

The J gene is TRBJ2-3, the V gene TRBV20-1, with D perhaps TRBD2 (5 bases). Per germline, CDR1 DFQATT and CDR2 SNEGSKA (reference sequence). CDR3 size: 14 residues. DNA of the CDR3: TGCAGCATGTCCCGAGGATCGGGGTGGTATACGCAGTATTTT. It encodes CSMSRGSGWYTQYF.

The CDR3 nucleotides read TGTGCCAGCAAGGGGTGGGGTAATAATTCACCCCTCCACTTT. Translating gives CASKGWGNNSPLHF. The chain joins TRBV7-2 to TRBJ1-6, with D maybe TRBD1 (5 bases). Germline V gene sequence: CDR1 SGHTA, CDR2 FQGNSA. The V gene lost 7 bases and the J gene lost 5 bases, with 12 bases spanning the gap. The CDR3 is made up of 14 amino acids.

J is TRBJ1-3 and V is TRBV4-1, with 9 bases identical to TRBD1. This CDR3 region has 17 residues. Germline CDR1 reads MGHRA; CDR2 reads YSYEKL. The J segment lost 0 bases and the V segment lost 1 base, leaving 4 bases of the junction unmatched. CDR3 in amino acids: CASSQGGTGRSGNTIYF. The CDR3 DNA sequence: TGCGCCAGCAGCCAAGGGGGGACAGGGCGCTCTGGAAACACCATATATTTT.

This clonotype was detected only once. The V gene is TRBV7-6, the J gene TRBJ2-7, with no clear D. Germline V lookup: CDR1 SGHVS, CDR2 FNYEAQ. V was shortened by 1 base and J by 2 bases, with 12 bases between the two germline ends. The length of the CDR3 is 15 residues. The DNA for the CDR3 is TGTGCCAGCAGCTTAGGTCCCGACAAGCCCTACGAGCAGTACTTC. It specifies CASSLGPDKPYEQYF.

The V gene is TRBV20-1, the J gene TRBJ1-4; D call uncertain. Trimming pared 1 base from V and 0 bases from J, leaving 18 bases between. Germline CDR1 reads DFQATT; CDR2 reads SNEGSKA (reference sequence). The CDR3 extends over 18 amino acids. The CDR3 coding sequence is TGCAGTGCTAGAGGGATGAAGGGAAACCCTGCAACTAATGAAAAACTGTTTTTT. It specifies CSARGMKGNPATNEKLFF.

This clonotype appeared many times. The rearrangement links TRBV19 to TRBJ2-1; tentative D call: TRBD1 (6 bases). V lost 6 bases and J 4 bases, leaving 16 bases between the germline ends. This CDR3 region has 15 residues. In germline, CDR1 is LNHDA, CDR2 SQIVND (reference sequence). The DNA of the CDR3 is TGTGCCAGTAGAGCCCGGATTGACAGGTACAATGAGCAGTTCTTC. Its protein product is CASRARIDRYNEQFF.

This clonotype has more than one count but fewer than ten. V is TRBV2 and J is TRBJ1-1; D gene unclear. Per the germline V gene, CDR1 is SNHLY and CDR2 is FYNNEI. V was cut by 5 bases and J by 6 bases, with 7 bases left in between. The CDR3 runs to 11 residues. The CDR3 spells CASSRWAEAFF. The CDR3 coding sequence is TGTGCCAGCAGTAGGTGGGCTGAAGCTTTCTTT.

This clonotype was counted ten times or more. The rearrangement joins TRBV5-1 to TRBJ2-2; D not certain. The germline CDR1 and CDR2 sequences are SGHRS and YFSETQ. CDR3 length equals 14 residues. Trimming took 5 bases from V and 4 from J, leaving 12 bases between them. CDR3 amino acids: CASSKPTSTGELFF. The DNA of the CDR3 is TGCGCCAGCAGTAAACCGACCAGCACCGGGGAGCTGTTTTTT.

The V and J genes are TRBV5-1 and TRBJ1-1; 8 bases align to TRBD1. Germline CDR1 is SGHRS and CDR2 is YFSETQ. V gave up 4 bases and J gave up 2 bases; unmatched junction bases: 10. The CDR3 spans 16 residues. For the CDR3, the DNA is TGCGCCAGCAGCCCACGGACAGGGTATGGCAACACTGAAGCTTTCTTT. Its protein is CASSPRTGYGNTEAFF.

The chain joins TRBV4-3 to TRBJ1-4; no reliable D call. This CDR3 region has 16 residues. Germline values: CDR1 LGHNA, CDR2 YSLEER. V gave up 0 bases and J gave up 5 bases, with 13 bases separating them. The DNA of the CDR3 is TGCGCCAGCAGCCAAGATACAGCCGGTCGGAATGAAAAACTGTTTTTT. It specifies CASSQDTAGRNEKLFF.